What follows are 5 T cell receptor beta chains derived from one specimen sequenced in a study of identifying expanded T cells in peripheral blood (dated by TCRdb to between 2017 and 2020). Library preparation employed the immunoSEQ multiplex PCR assay. Here the immuneACCESS table is served through TCRdb, limited to in-frame sequences with V and J called. Missing clones are a known gap in these copies; in checked studies unresolved V genes cover under half, and the rest lacks a known reason. This sample comprises 60,000 or so clones, about 80% of them detected only once. The top ten clonotypes cover 19% of the sample. The sequencing sample was made of blood. Receptor source: a person between 18 and 70 years old in good health.

The chain links TRBV4-2 to TRBJ2-3; D perhaps matches TRBD2 (5 bases). Germline CDR1 LGHNA, CDR2 YNFKEQ. V lost 0 bases, J lost 2 bases, and 12 bases lay in between. CDR3 length: 16 residues. CDR3 bases: TGTGCCAGCAGCCAAGAGCCGGGATCCAACACAGATACGCAGTATTTT. It yields the protein CASSQEPGSNTDTQYF.

This clone was detected a few times. The J gene is TRBJ2-1, the V gene TRBV6-6, with D unresolved. There are 14 residues in the CDR3. The germline V gene has CDR1 MNHNY and CDR2 SVGAGI (reference sequence). V was cut by 0 bases and J by 4 bases, with 7 bases left in between. CDR3 sequence (DNA): TGTGCCAGCAGTTACTCGAAAGAGTACAATGAGCAGTTCTTC. It yields the protein CASSYSKEYNEQFF.

This rearrangement joins TRBV1 to TRBJ1-1; the table's D call, TRBD1, has no DNA check behind it. TRBV1 is a listed pseudogene. This CDR3 comprises 13 residues. Written as DNA, the CDR3 is TGCACCAGCAGCCAAGACTCAGGGACTGAAGCTTTCTTT. Protein sequence: CTSSQDSGTEAFF.

The gene calls are TRBV19 and TRBJ1-2, with D possibly being TRBD1 (5 bases). Trimming shortened V by 7 bases and J by 2 bases, and 17 bases separated the two germline ends. CDR1 is LNHDA, CDR2 SQIVND, per germline (reference sequence). This CDR3 is built from 15 residues. The CDR3 is CASKKGIGGNYGYTF. The CDR3 bases are TGTGCCAGTAAAAAGGGGATCGGGGGGAACTATGGCTACACCTTC.

A single count supports this clone. The chain is built from TRBV2 and TRBJ1-3; D is uncertain. Germline CDR1 reads SNHLY; CDR2 reads FYNNEI. The CDR3 consists of 12 residues. The V and J ends lost 5 bases and 5 bases respectively, with 7 bases between them. CDR3 in DNA: TGTGCCAGCAGTTTCCAGAGAAACACCATATATTTT. Protein sequence: CASSFQRNTIYF.